The 12 T cell receptor beta chains in this list originate from one sample, sequenced in a study of T cells in Graves' hyperthyroidism and ophthalmopathy. From RNA transcripts, TCR beta CDR3 regions were amplified. RT-PCR in the first round (using the HTBI primer set) targeted the TCR CDR3. TCRdb analysed the multiplex PCR reads with MiXCR anew, one entry per CDR3 protein. The table shows hundreds of thousands of distinct CDR3 sequences, with approximately 14% occurring only once. The sample consisted of blood. Every receptor here comes from a woman in her 30s with Graves' hyperthyroidism that later progressed to Graves' ophthalmopathy.

This clonotype was seen repeatedly, ten times or more. This chain uses TRBV12-3 or TRBV12-4 with TRBJ1-2, with D possibly being TRBD1 (5 bases). Trimming left V 0 bases short and J 6 bases short, with 11 bases between. This CDR3 is 14 amino acids long. As DNA, the CDR3 is TGTGCCAGCAGTTTAGCGGGGCAGGGTAATGGCTACACCTTC. This codes for CASSLAGQGNGYTF.

This clonotype was picked up a small number of times. The J gene is TRBJ2-7, the V gene TRBV3-1; TRBD2 is a possible D gene (5 bases). V was cut by 5 bases and J by 1 base, with 15 bases left in between. Germline assignment: CDR1 LGHDT and CDR2 YNNKEL (reference sequence). This CDR3 has 15 residues. The CDR3 sequence is CASSEAPSGSYEQYF. In DNA, the CDR3 is TGTGCCAGCAGCGAAGCCCCAAGCGGTTCCTACGAGCAGTACTTC.

This clonotype has ten or more counts. The chain carries TRBV9 and TRBJ1-4; possible D gene TRBD1, 5 bases. This CDR3 region has 16 residues. Trimming pared 3 bases from V and 6 bases from J, leaving 18 bases between. From germline, CDR1 is SGDLS and CDR2 YYNGEE. As DNA, the CDR3 is TGTGCCAGCAGCGGGAGTCAGGGAGAGATCGATGAAAAACTGTTTTTT. It translates to CASSGSQGEIDEKLFF.

This clonotype has ten or more counts. The gene calls are TRBV20-1 and TRBJ1-1; no firm D call. Per the germline V gene, CDR1 is DFQATT and CDR2 is SNEGSKA (reference sequence). CDR3 size: 13 residues. Trimming pared 6 bases from V and 6 bases from J, leaving 17 bases between. Here the CDR3 DNA reads TGCAGTGCGGGAGCCAACCTGTTCGCTGAAGCTTTCTTT. Protein sequence: CSAGANLFAEAFF.

This clonotype appeared many times. This chain links TRBV12-3 or TRBV12-4 with TRBJ1-2; no clear D. Between the trimmed V and J ends, which lost 5 bases and 6 bases, there was a span of 10 bases. This CDR3 has 12 residues. CDR3: CASSLKRHGYTF. The CDR3 nucleotides read TGTGCCAGCAGTCTAAAACGTCATGGCTACACCTTC.

There are many counts of this clonotype. The chain is built from TRBV2 and TRBJ2-1, with 9 bases aligning to TRBD2. The CDR3 is 16 amino acids. V gave up 2 bases and J gave up 9 bases; unmatched junction bases: 11. The germline gives CDR1 SNHLY, CDR2 FYNNEI. The CDR3 nucleotides are TGTGCCAGCAGTGAAAACCCTAGCGGGAAAGGCAGTGAGCAGTTCTTC. Translated, it gives CASSENPSGKGSEQFF.

There are many counts of this clonotype. CDR3 in DNA: TGTGCCAGCAGCCCCCAAATCGGTGGTGGCTACACCTTC. Encoded protein: CASSPQIGGGYTF. The chain recombines TRBV7-2 with TRBJ1-2; D not resolved. The germline CDR1 and CDR2 sequences are SGHTA and FQGNSA. V was trimmed by 5 bases and J by 7 bases, leaving 14 bases between them. The CDR3 is 13 residues long.

This clonotype has ten or more counts. The chain carries TRBV7-8 and TRBJ1-5, with no clear D. The CDR3 runs to 16 residues. The germline CDR1 and CDR2 sequences are SGHVS and FQNEAQ. V dropped 5 bases and J dropped 7 bases, with 21 bases sitting between them. This CDR3 reads CASSQTEGTIPQPQHF. The CDR3 nucleotides are TGTGCCAGCAGCCAAACCGAGGGAACAATTCCCCAGCCCCAGCATTTT.

This chain uses TRBV6-1 with TRBJ1-4; TRBD1 might be the D (6 bases). Germline lookup yields CDR1 MNHNS and CDR2 SASEGT. CDR3 length equals 16 residues. Trimming stripped 6 bases from V and 0 bases from J, with 14 bases between. The CDR3 DNA sequence: TGTGCCAGCAGCAATGGGGGGGCCGCAACTAATGAAAAACTGTTTTTT. This gives the protein CASSNGGAATNEKLFF.

V is TRBV20-1 and J is TRBJ2-7; 10 bases fit TRBD2. The CDR3 has 17 amino acids. Germline V CDR1 and CDR2: DFQATT, SNEGSKA (reference sequence). The J segment lost 0 bases and the V segment lost 5 bases, leaving 13 bases of the junction unmatched. CDR3 residues: CSAGATSGPHNSYEQYF. For the CDR3, the DNA is TGCAGTGCTGGGGCGACTAGCGGGCCCCACAACTCCTACGAGCAGTACTTC.

This clonotype has at least ten counts. J is TRBJ1-4 and V is TRBV12-3 or TRBV12-4; D is ambiguous. V lost 5 bases and J lost 6, with 16 bases in between. This CDR3 spans 15 amino acids. In DNA form, the CDR3 reads TGTGCCAGCAGTCCCCGGCGTCTGTTCGATGAAAAACTGTTTTTT. Translating it yields CASSPRRLFDEKLFF.

This clonotype has a count of ten or more. The chain is built from TRBV30 and TRBJ2-1; D unclear. The V end was cut by 0 bases, the J end by 7 bases, with 7 bases between. The CDR3 consists of 12 residues. Looked up from germline, CDR1 is GTSNPN and CDR2 is SVGIG (reference sequence). The CDR3 nucleotides are TGTGCCTGGAGTGTCTGGCGGAATGAGCAGTTCTTC. Translating it yields CAWSVWRNEQFF.